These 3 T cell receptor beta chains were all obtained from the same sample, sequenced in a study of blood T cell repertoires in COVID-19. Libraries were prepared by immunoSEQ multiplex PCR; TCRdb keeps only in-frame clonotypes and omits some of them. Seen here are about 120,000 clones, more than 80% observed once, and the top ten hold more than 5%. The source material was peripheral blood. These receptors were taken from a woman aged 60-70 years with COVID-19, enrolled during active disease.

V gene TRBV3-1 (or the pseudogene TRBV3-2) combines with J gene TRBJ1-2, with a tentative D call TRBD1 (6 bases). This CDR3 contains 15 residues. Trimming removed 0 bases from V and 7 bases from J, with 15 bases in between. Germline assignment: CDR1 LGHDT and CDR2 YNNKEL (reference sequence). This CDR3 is CASSQEVTGTGGYTF. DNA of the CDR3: TGTGCCAGCAGCCAAGAAGTAACAGGGACGGGTGGCTACACCTTC.

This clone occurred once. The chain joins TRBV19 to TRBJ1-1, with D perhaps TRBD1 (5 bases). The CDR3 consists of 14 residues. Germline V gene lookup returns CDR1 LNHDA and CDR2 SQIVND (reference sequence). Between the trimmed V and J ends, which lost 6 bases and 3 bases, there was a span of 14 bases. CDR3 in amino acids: CASRKGEEDTEAFF. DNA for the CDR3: TGTGCCAGTAGAAAAGGGGAAGAGGACACTGAAGCTTTCTTT.

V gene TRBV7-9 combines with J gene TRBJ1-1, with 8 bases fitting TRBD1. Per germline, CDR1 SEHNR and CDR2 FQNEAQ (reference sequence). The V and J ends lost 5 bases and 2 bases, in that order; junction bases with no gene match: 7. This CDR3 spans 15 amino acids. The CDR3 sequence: CASSHKGQVNTEAFF. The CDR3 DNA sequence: TGTGCCAGCAGCCACAAGGGACAGGTTAACACTGAAGCTTTCTTT.